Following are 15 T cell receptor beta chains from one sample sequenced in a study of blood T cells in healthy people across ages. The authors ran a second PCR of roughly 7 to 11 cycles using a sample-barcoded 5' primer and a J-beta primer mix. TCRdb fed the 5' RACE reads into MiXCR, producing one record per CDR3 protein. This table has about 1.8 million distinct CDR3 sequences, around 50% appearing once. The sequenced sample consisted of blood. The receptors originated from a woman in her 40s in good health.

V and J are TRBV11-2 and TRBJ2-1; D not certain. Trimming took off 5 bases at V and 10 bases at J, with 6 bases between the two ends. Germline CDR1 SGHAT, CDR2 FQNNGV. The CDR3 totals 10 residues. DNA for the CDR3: TGTGCCAGCAGCAACCAAGAGCAGTTCTTC. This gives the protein CASSNQEQFF.

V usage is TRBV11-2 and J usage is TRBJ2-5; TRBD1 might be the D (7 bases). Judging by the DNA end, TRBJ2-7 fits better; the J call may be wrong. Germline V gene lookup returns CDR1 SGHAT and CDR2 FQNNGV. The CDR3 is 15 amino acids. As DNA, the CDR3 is TGTGCCAGCAGCCGCGGGACAGTTCGTAGCTACGAGCAGTACTTC. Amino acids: CASSRGTVRSYEQYF.

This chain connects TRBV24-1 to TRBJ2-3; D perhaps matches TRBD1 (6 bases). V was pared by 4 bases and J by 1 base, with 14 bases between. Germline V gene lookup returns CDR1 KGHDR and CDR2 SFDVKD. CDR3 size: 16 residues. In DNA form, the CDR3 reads TGTGCCACCAGTGAGGTAGGGGGACCTGGCACAGATACGCAGTATTTT. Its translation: CATSEVGGPGTDTQYF.

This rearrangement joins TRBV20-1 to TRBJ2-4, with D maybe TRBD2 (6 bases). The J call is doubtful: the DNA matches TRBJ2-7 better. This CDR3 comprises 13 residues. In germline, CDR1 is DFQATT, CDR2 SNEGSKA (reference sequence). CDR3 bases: TGCAGTGCTAGAGATTTAACGGGGGACGAGCAGTACTTC. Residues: CSARDLTGDEQYF.

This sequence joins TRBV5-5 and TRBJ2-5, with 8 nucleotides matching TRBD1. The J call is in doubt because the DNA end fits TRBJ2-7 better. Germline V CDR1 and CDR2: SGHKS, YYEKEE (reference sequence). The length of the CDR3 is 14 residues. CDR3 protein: CASSFKDRDSEQYF. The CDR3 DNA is TGTGCCAGCAGCTTCAAGGACAGGGATAGCGAGCAGTACTTC.

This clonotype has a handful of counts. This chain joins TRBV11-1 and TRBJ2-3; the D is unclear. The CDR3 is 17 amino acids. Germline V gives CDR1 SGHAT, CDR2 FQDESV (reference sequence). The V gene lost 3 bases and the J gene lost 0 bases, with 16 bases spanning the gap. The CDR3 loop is CASSFQQGISSTDTQYF. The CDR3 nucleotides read TGTGCCAGCAGCTTCCAGCAAGGGATATCTAGCACAGATACGCAGTATTTT.

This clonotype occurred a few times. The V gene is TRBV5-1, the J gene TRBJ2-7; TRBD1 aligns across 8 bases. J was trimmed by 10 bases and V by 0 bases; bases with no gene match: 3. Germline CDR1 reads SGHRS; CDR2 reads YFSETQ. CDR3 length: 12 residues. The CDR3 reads CASSLGQGSQYF. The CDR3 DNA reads TGCGCCAGCAGCTTGGGACAGGGGTCACAGTACTTC. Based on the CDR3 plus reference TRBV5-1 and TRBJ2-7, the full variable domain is KAGVTQTPRYLIKTRGQQVTLSCSPISGHRSVSWYQQTPGQGLQFLFEYFSETQRNKGNFPGRFSGRQFSNSRSEMNVSTLELGDSALYLCASSLGQGSQYFGPGTRLTVT.

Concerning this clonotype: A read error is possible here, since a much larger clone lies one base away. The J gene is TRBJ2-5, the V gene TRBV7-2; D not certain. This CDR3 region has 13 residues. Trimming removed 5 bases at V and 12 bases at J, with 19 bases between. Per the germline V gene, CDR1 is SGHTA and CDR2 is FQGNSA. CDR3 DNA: TGTGCCAGCAGCGCCTCCCCTACCACGGTTAAGTACTTC. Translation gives CASSASPTTVKYF.

CDR3 protein: CSARAGSGGVSYNEQFF. CDR3 in DNA: TGCAGTGCTAGAGCAGGTAGCGGGGGGGTTAGCTACAATGAGCAGTTCTTC. The chain has TRBV20-1 and TRBJ2-1, with 11 bases matching TRBD2. After removal of 1 base from V and 3 bases from J, the junction contained 8 bases not matched to a gene. CDR1 is DFQATT and CDR2 is SNEGSKA in the germline V gene (reference sequence). This CDR3 has 17 residues.

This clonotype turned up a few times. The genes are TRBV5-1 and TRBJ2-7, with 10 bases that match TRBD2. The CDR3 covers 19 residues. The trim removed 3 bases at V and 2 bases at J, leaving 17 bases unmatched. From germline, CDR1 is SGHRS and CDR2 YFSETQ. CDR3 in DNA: TGCGCCAGCAGCTCCTTCTACTACCCACTAGCGGGGCAGGCCTACGAGCAGTACTTC. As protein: CASSSFYYPLAGQAYEQYF.

CDR3 in DNA: TGTGCCAGCAGCGCCCGACAGACTAATGAAAAACTGTTTTTT. This sequence encodes CASSARQTNEKLFF. The rearrangement joins TRBV7-9 to TRBJ1-4; TRBD1 is a possible D gene (5 bases). The CDR3 consists of 14 residues. V dropped 5 bases and J dropped 2 bases, with 9 bases sitting between them. Germline CDR1 reads SEHNR; CDR2 reads FQNEAQ (reference sequence).

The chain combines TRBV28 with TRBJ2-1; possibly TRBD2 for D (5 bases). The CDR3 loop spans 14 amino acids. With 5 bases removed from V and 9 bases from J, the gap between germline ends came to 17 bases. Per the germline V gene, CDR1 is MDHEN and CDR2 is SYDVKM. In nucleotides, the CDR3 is TGTGCCAGCAGTACGGTACGATACCGGGGTGAGCAGTTCTTC. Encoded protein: CASSTVRYRGEQFF.

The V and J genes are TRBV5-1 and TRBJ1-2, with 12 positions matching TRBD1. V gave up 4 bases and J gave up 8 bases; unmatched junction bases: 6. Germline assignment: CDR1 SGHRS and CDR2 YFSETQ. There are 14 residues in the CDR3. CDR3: CASSIRDRGHGYTF. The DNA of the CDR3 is TGCGCCAGCAGCATCCGGGACAGGGGGCACGGCTACACCTTC.

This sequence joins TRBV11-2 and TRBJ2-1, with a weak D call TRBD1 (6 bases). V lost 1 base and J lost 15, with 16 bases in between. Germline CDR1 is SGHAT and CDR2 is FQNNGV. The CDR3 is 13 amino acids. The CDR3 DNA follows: TGTGCCAGCAGCTTAGGCGAGGGGGATCCGAGGTTCTTC. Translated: CASSLGEGDPRFF. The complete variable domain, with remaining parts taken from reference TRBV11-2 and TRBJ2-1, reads EAGVAQSPRYKIIEKRQSVAFWCNPISGHATLYWYQQILGQGPKLLIQFQNNGVVDDSQLPKDRFSAERLKGVDSTLKIQPAKLEDSAVYLCASSLGEGDPRFFGPGTRLTVL.

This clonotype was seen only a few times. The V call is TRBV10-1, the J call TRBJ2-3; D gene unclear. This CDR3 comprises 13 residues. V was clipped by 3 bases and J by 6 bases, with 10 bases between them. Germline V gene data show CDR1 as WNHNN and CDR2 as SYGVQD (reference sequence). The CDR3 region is CASSDSPDDTQYF. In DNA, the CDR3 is TGCGCCAGCAGTGATTCCCCGGACGATACGCAGTATTTT.